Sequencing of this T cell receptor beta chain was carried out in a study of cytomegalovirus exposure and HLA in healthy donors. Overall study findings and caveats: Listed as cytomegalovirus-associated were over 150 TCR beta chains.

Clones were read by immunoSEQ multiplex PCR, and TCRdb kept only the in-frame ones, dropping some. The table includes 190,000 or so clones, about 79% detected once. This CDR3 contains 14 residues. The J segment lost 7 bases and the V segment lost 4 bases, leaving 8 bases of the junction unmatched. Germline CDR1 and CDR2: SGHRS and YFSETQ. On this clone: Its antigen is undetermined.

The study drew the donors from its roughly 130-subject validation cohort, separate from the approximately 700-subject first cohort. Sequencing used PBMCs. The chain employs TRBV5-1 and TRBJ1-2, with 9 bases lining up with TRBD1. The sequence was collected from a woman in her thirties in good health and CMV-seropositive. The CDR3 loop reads CASSQGQGIGGYTF. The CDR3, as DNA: TGCGCCAGCAGCCAGGGACAGGGTATAGGTGGCTACACCTTC. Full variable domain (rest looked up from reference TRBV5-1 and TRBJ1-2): KAGVTQTPRYLIKTRGQQVTLSCSPISGHRSVSWYQQTPGQGLQFLFEYFSETQRNKGNFPGRFSGRQFSNSRSEMNVSTLELGDSALYLCASSQGQGIGGYTFGSGTRLTVV.